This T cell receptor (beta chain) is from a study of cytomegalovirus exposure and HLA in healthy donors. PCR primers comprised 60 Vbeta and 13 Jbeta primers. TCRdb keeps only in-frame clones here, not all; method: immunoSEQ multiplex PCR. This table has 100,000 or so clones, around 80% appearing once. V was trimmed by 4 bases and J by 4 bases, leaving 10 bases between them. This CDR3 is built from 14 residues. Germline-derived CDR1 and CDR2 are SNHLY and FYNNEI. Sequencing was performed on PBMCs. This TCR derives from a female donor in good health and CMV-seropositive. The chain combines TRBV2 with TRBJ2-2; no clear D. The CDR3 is CASSGNRPTGELFF. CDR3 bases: TGTGCCAGCAGTGGGAACAGACCCACCGGGGAGCTGTTTTTT.